Presented here are 27 T cell receptor beta chains from one specimen sequenced in a study of vaccination effects on CD4 cells after COVID-19. Before sequencing, viral peptide pools were used by the ViraFEST assay to expand antigen-specific CD4+ T cells. Once cultured for 10 days, the cells underwent separation to obtain CD4+ T cells. A positive SARS-CoV-2 PCR test fell between March and December 2020. These receptors are not linked to any known antigen. TCRdb keeps only in-frame clones here, not all; method: immunoSEQ multiplex PCR. The sample consists of tens of thousands of clones, around two thirds of them appearing once. Source: CD4+ T cells from PBMCs cultured with HCoV-NL63 spike peptides, taken before COVID-19 vaccination. The receptors were gathered from a human donor who had a prior SARS-CoV-2 infection.

V gene TRBV7-3 combines with J gene TRBJ2-1; no definite D call. CDR3 length: 13 amino acids. V gave up 5 bases and J gave up 5 bases, with 10 bases separating them. The V gene's germline CDR1 is SGHTA and CDR2 FQGTGA. The CDR3 protein is CASSPLTNNEQFF. CDR3 DNA sequence: TGTGCCAGCAGCCCCTTGACAAACAATGAGCAGTTCTTC. The full variable domain, completed using reference TRBV7-3 and TRBJ2-1, is GAGVSQTPSNKVTEKGKYVELRCDPISGHTALYWYRQSLGQGPEFLIYFQGTGAADDSGLPNDRFFAVRPEGSVSTLKIQRTERGDSAVYLCASSPLTNNEQFFGPGTRLTVL.

This rearrangement joins TRBV7-9 to TRBJ2-5, with a possible D match to TRBD2 (6 bases). V was pared by 3 bases and J by 5 bases, with 16 bases between. The CDR3 is made up of 15 amino acids. Germline lookup yields CDR1 SEHNR and CDR2 FQNEAQ (reference sequence). Written as DNA, the CDR3 is TGTGCCAGCAGCTTCGGGCGGGGTATCGGGGAGACCCAGTACTTC. Encoded protein: CASSFGRGIGETQYF.

The CDR3 bases are TGTGCCAGCAGTGAACGGGCAGGCTTGAACACTGAAGCTTTCTTT. It codes for CASSERAGLNTEAFF. J is TRBJ1-1 and V is TRBV2; D is uncertain. The CDR3 is 15 amino acids. The germline V gene encodes CDR1 SNHLY and CDR2 FYNNEI. V was shortened by 2 bases and J by 0 bases, with 10 bases between the two germline ends.

This clone counts as medium-sized. The V and J genes are TRBV28 and TRBJ1-5; no clear D. The V gene's germline CDR1 is MDHEN and CDR2 SYDVKM. V lost 3 bases and J 2 bases, leaving 8 bases between the germline ends. CDR3 length: 14 amino acids. The CDR3 region has the DNA TGTGCCAGCAGTTTGCCCGGAGGCAATCAGCCCCAGCATTTT. It codes for CASSLPGGNQPQHF.

The chain couples TRBV11-2 to TRBJ2-7, with D perhaps matching TRBD1 or TRBD2 (6 bases each). Germline V gives CDR1 SGHAT, CDR2 FQNNGV. Trimming shortened V by 1 base and J by 4 bases, and 14 bases separated the two germline ends. This CDR3 has 15 residues. CDR3 in DNA: TGTGCCAGCAGCTTAGGGTGGAGGGGGACTTACGAGCAGTACTTC. This translates into CASSLGWRGTYEQYF.

The chain uses TRBV7-2 and TRBJ2-1; 7 nucleotides agree with TRBD1. The germline gives CDR1 SGHTA, CDR2 FQGNSA. J was trimmed by 6 bases and V by 3 bases; bases with no gene match: 2. This CDR3 has 13 amino acids. The CDR3 bases are TGTGCCAGCAGCTTTACAGGGGCCAATGAGCAGTTCTTC. The encoded protein is CASSFTGANEQFF.

This clone occurred once. The DNA for the CDR3 is TGTGCCAGCAGTGGGGATTTGGGAGTGAACACTGAAGCTTTCTTT. Protein product: CASSGDLGVNTEAFF. This chain connects TRBV9 to TRBJ1-1; D call uncertain. The CDR3 length is 15 residues. Germline CDR1 and CDR2: SGDLS and YYNGEE. Trimming cost V 5 bases and J 0 bases, with 14 bases left between them.

This chain uses TRBV5-1 with TRBJ1-1; unclear D gene. Germline V gene sequence: CDR1 SGHRS, CDR2 YFSETQ. V lost 5 bases, J lost 5 bases, and 16 bases lay in between. This CDR3 is built from 14 residues. The DNA of the CDR3 is TGCGCCAGCAGGGTTGGACCCACGGGGACTGAAGCTTTCTTT. Protein: CASRVGPTGTEAFF.

This chain links TRBV4-3 with TRBJ2-1, with 8 bases lining up with TRBD1. The V gene's germline CDR1 is LGHNA and CDR2 YSLEER. This CDR3 contains 12 residues. The V segment lost 2 bases and the J segment 14 bases; nucleotides outside the gene matches: 5. The CDR3 is CASSQPQGAKFF. CDR3 DNA sequence: TGCGCCAGCAGCCAACCCCAGGGGGCTAAGTTCTTC.

J is TRBJ1-2 and V is TRBV5-1, with 8 bases aligning to TRBD1. The CDR3 is 16 amino acids. The germline CDR1 and CDR2 sequences are SGHRS and YFSETQ. After removal of 1 base from V and 8 bases from J, the junction contained 13 bases not matched to a gene. CDR3 sequence reads: CASSLWTGTAGGGYTF. CDR3 sequence (DNA): TGCGCCAGCAGCTTGTGGACAGGGACCGCCGGGGGAGGCTACACCTTC.

This chain connects TRBV6-5 to TRBJ1-1; TRBD1 might be the D (5 bases). Germline V gene data show CDR1 as MNHEY and CDR2 as SVGAGI. Trimming took off 7 bases at V and 5 bases at J, with 14 bases between the two ends. This CDR3 spans 13 amino acids. CDR3 loop: CASIRGTWTEAFF. The CDR3 DNA follows: TGTGCCAGCATTAGGGGAACGTGGACTGAAGCTTTCTTT.

The chain joins TRBV27 to TRBJ2-7, with D unclear. Germline V CDR1 and CDR2: MNHEY, SMNVEV (reference sequence). V lost 4 bases and J lost 0, with 7 bases in between. This CDR3 is 13 amino acids long. The chain's CDR3 is CASSSENSYEQYF. The DNA of the CDR3 is TGTGCCAGCAGTTCTGAAAACTCCTACGAGCAGTACTTC.

The rearrangement uses TRBV2 and TRBJ2-2, with D perhaps matching TRBD1 (6 bases). This CDR3 contains 14 residues. Germline-derived CDR1 and CDR2 are SNHLY and FYNNEI. V lost 5 bases, J lost 3 bases, and 10 bases lay in between. DNA for the CDR3: TGTGCCAGCAGTTCTCAGGGGTACACCGGGGAGCTGTTTTTT. Translated: CASSSQGYTGELFF. The full variable domain, in which reference TRBV2 and TRBJ2-2 provide the parts outside the CDR3, is EPEVTQTPSHQVTQMGQEVILRCVPISNHLYFYWYRQILGQKVEFLVSFYNNEISEKSEIFDDQFSVERPDGSNFTLKIRSTKLEDSAMYFCASSSQGYTGELFFGEGSRLTVL.

This clone was observed many times. The chain is built from TRBV6-5 and TRBJ2-1; 12 nucleotides align to TRBD2. The J segment lost 9 bases and the V segment lost 4 bases, leaving 7 bases of the junction unmatched. This CDR3 is 15 amino acids long. In germline, CDR1 is MNHEY, CDR2 SVGAGI. The CDR3, as DNA: TGTGCCAGCAGTTCGCTAGCGGGGGGGCACCGTGAGCAGTTCTTC. Its protein is CASSSLAGGHREQFF.

The CDR3 loop reads CASNKQGRETQYF. CDR3 nucleotide sequence: TGTGCCAGCAATAAACAGGGGAGAGAGACCCAGTACTTC. This chain connects TRBV2 to TRBJ2-5; 7 bases are shared with TRBD1. The junction had 6 bases not matched to a gene; V was cut back by 7 bases and J by 4 bases. This CDR3 has 13 amino acids. In germline, CDR1 is SNHLY, CDR2 FYNNEI.

This clone was counted between two and nine times. V and J are TRBV7-8 and TRBJ2-2; 11 positions agree with TRBD2. Germline V gives CDR1 SGHVS, CDR2 FQNEAQ. This CDR3 spans 18 amino acids. The junction had 7 bases not matched to a gene; V was cut back by 2 bases and J by 2 bases. The CDR3 protein is CASSLNSGTSGNTGELFF. CDR3 nucleotides: TGTGCCAGCAGCTTAAATTCCGGGACTAGCGGAAACACCGGGGAGCTGTTTTTT.

This clone has just one count. The V call is TRBV24-1, the J call TRBJ2-7; possible D gene TRBD1, 6 bases. Trimming removed 9 bases from V and 3 bases from J, with 20 bases in between. The CDR3 length is 15 residues. CDR1 is KGHDR, CDR2 SFDVKD, per germline. This CDR3 is CATAEAGDPSYEQYF. As DNA, the CDR3 is TGTGCCACCGCGGAGGCAGGGGACCCCAGCTACGAGCAGTACTTC.

V is TRBV7-2 and J is TRBJ2-3, with a possible D match to TRBD2 (6 bases). V lost 2 bases and J lost 15, with 21 bases in between. CDR3 length: 14 amino acids. Per the germline V gene, CDR1 is SGHTA and CDR2 is FQGNSA. DNA of the CDR3: TGTGCCAGCAGCTTATTTCCGGGACTCCAAGGGTTTTATTTT. It is translated as CASSLFPGLQGFYF.

In DNA form, the CDR3 reads TGTGCCAGCAGCTTGTCTAGCGGAAACATTCAGTACTTC. Its protein is CASSLSSGNIQYF. The V and J genes are TRBV5-6 and TRBJ2-4; 7 bases are a match to TRBD2. The CDR3 sequence is 13 residues long. From germline, CDR1 is SGHDT and CDR2 YYEEEE. V shed 1 base and J 6 bases; nucleotides not matched to a gene: 1. The full variable domain, completed using reference TRBV5-6 and TRBJ2-4, is DAGVTQSPTHLIKTRGQQVTLRCSPKSGHDTVSWYQQALGQGPQFIFQYYEEEERQRGNFPDRFSGHQFPNYSSELNVNALLLGDSALYLCASSLSSGNIQYFGAGTRLSVL.

The gene calls are TRBV7-2 and TRBJ2-4, with 13 bases aligning to TRBD2. This CDR3 comprises 15 residues. In germline, CDR1 is SGHTA, CDR2 FQGNSA. The J segment lost 16 bases and the V segment lost 0 bases, leaving 9 bases of the junction unmatched. The CDR3 protein is CASSLAPGLAGVDYF. CDR3 DNA sequence: TGTGCCAGCAGCTTAGCGCCCGGACTAGCGGGAGTCGATTACTTC. Full variable domain (missing parts from reference TRBV7-2 and TRBJ2-4): GAGVSQSPSNKVTEKGKDVELRCDPISGHTALYWYRQSLGQGLEFLIYFQGNSAPDKSGLPSDRFSAERTGGSVSTLTIQRTQQEDSAVYLCASSLAPGLAGVDYFGAGTRLSVL.

V gene TRBV11-3 combines with J gene TRBJ1-1; D remains ambiguous. With 0 bases removed from V and 5 bases from J, the gap between germline ends came to 10 bases. Germline CDR1 reads SGHNT; CDR2 reads YENEEA. The CDR3 contains 14 residues. CDR3 sequence: CASSLEFGRTEAFF. The CDR3 DNA is TGTGCCAGCAGCTTAGAGTTCGGGAGGACTGAAGCTTTCTTT.

The chain recombines TRBV11-3 with TRBJ1-2, with no clear D. V dropped 2 bases and J dropped 2 bases, with 3 bases sitting between them. This CDR3 region has 12 residues. The germline V gene has CDR1 SGHNT and CDR2 YENEEA. The CDR3 bases are TGTGCCAGCAGCTTATTGAACTATGGCTACACCTTC. The encoded protein is CASSLLNYGYTF.

This chain uses TRBV6-5 with TRBJ1-1, with D unresolved. The germline V gene encodes CDR1 MNHEY and CDR2 SVGAGI. The ends were cut back, 10 bases at V and 8 bases at J, with 14 bases in the middle. The CDR3 length is 11 residues. CDR3 bases: TGTGCCATTCGAAATCGGGGAGAAGCTTTCTTT. It yields the protein CAIRNRGEAFF.

The chain recombines TRBV5-1 with TRBJ2-5; D remains ambiguous. Deletions cut 0 bases from V and 5 bases from J, with 11 bases between. Germline CDR1 and CDR2: SGHRS and YFSETQ. The CDR3 runs to 14 residues. CDR3 in amino acids: CASSLASIRETQYF. DNA for the CDR3: TGCGCCAGCAGCTTGGCTTCTATTCGGGAGACCCAGTACTTC.

This chain links TRBV5-4 with TRBJ2-1; D gene unclear. The CDR3 is 15 amino acids. In germline, CDR1 is SGHNT, CDR2 YYREEE (reference sequence). The germline V and J ends were trimmed by 1 base and 0 bases, with 8 bases remaining between them. CDR3 sequence reads: CASSLSGYSYNEQFF. The DNA for the CDR3 is TGTGCCAGCAGCTTGTCGGGCTACTCCTACAATGAGCAGTTCTTC.

This rearrangement joins TRBV9 to TRBJ1-1; D unclear. CDR1 is SGDLS and CDR2 is YYNGEE in the germline V gene. The V gene lost 4 bases and the J gene lost 1 base, with 11 bases spanning the gap. The CDR3 covers 14 residues. The CDR3 DNA reads as TGTGCCAGCAGCTCCCGGCGGGGGAACACTGAAGCTTTCTTT. Translating it yields CASSSRRGNTEAFF.

The genes are TRBV6-5 and TRBJ1-2, with TRBD1 identical over 9 bases. The CDR3 consists of 14 residues. The germline gives CDR1 MNHEY, CDR2 SVGAGI. The V and J ends lost 6 bases and 6 bases, in that order; junction bases with no gene match: 8. CDR3 residues: CASSSWDRVDGYTF. The DNA for the CDR3 is TGTGCCAGCAGCTCCTGGGACAGGGTTGATGGCTACACCTTC.